One sample yielded the 2 T cell receptor beta chains listed below, sequenced in a study of early T cells in non-severe SARS-CoV-2 infection. From the 5' RACE reads, TCRdb called clonotypes with MiXCR, one entry per CDR3 protein. The table shows over 50,000 distinct CDR3 sequences, with roughly an eighth occurring only once. Sequencing was done on a sample of whole blood. The receptors derive from an adult who was a healthcare worker with PCR-confirmed SARS-CoV-2 infection or an uninfected control (not recorded which).

V usage is TRBV5-1 and J usage is TRBJ1-4, with D tentatively TRBD1 (6 bases). Deletions cut 4 bases from V and 10 bases from J, with 11 bases between. The length of the CDR3 is 12 residues. Germline CDR1 and CDR2: SGHRS and YFSETQ. CDR3 sequence reads: CASSEQGGKLFF. For the CDR3, the DNA is TGCGCCAGCAGCGAACAGGGAGGAAAACTGTTTTTT. Together with reference TRBV5-1 and TRBJ1-4, the CDR3 gives the full variable domain: KAGVTQTPRYLIKTRGQQVTLSCSPISGHRSVSWYQQTPGQGLQFLFEYFSETQRNKGNFPGRFSGRQFSNSRSEMNVSTLELGDSALYLCASSEQGGKLFFGSGTQLSVL.

This clonotype appeared many times. V and J are TRBV4-1 and TRBJ1-2; no reliable D call. V was pared by 0 bases and J by 4 bases, with 9 bases between. Looked up from germline, CDR1 is MGHRA and CDR2 is YSYEKL. The CDR3 is 14 amino acids. The DNA of the CDR3 is TGCGCCAGCAGCCAAGAAGGCCAGCGCTATGGCTACACCTTC. Residues: CASSQEGQRYGYTF.